One sample yielded the 20 T cell receptor beta chains listed below, sequenced in a study of Ad26.COV2.S vaccination and SARS-CoV-2 variants (TCRdb year 2021). What this sample's treatment or condition label stands for: about 20 received Ad26.COV2.S at low or high dose, single or two shots; roughly 5 received placebo; per-sample allocation not given. For vaccine and placebo recipients, repertoires were sequenced using samples collected on day 63 after the first injection. Libraries came from the immunoSEQ multiplex PCR assay. As stored in TCRdb, this immuneACCESS dataset retains in-frame rearrangements with V and J assigned. A fraction of the clones does not appear; measured against another copy, unresolved V genes explain less than half of the discrepancy, and the remainder lacks a known reason. The sample includes around 340,000 clones, with about 89% observed a single time. Of the sample, roughly 4.8% is held by the ten largest clones.

Sequences were derived from peripheral blood, sampled in a trial of Ad26.COV2.S vaccine versus placebo. The receptors derive from a person aged 18-65 years who received the Ad26.COV2.S COVID-19 vaccine or a placebo.

This chain connects TRBV29-1 to TRBJ1-1; the D gene is possibly TRBD1 (5 bases). The CDR3 spans 12 residues. V gave up 4 bases and J gave up 7 bases, with 13 bases separating them. The germline gives CDR1 SQVTM, CDR2 ANQGSEA. The chain's CDR3 is CSVVFRDHEAFF. DNA for the CDR3: TGCAGCGTTGTCTTCAGGGATCATGAAGCTTTCTTT. The full variable domain, in which reference TRBV29-1 and TRBJ1-1 provide the parts outside the CDR3, is SAVISQKPSRDICQRGTSLTIQCQVDSQVTMMFWYRQQPGQSLTLIATANQGSEATYESGFVIDKFPISRPNLTFSTLTVSNMSPEDSSIYLCSVVFRDHEAFFGQGTRLTVV.

The chain employs TRBV5-1 and TRBJ2-5; 8 bases line up with TRBD2. After removal of 1 base from V and 1 base from J, the junction contained 6 bases not matched to a gene. The CDR3 consists of 16 residues. The germline CDR1 and CDR2 sequences are SGHRS and YFSETQ. CDR3 sequence reads: CASSLLAGSLQETQYF. As DNA, the CDR3 is TGCGCCAGCAGCTTGTTAGCGGGATCCCTCCAAGAGACCCAGTACTTC.

This clone was observed a single time. The chain is built from TRBV7-2 and TRBJ2-2; 13 bases line up with TRBD2. The CDR3 covers 15 residues. The junction had 2 bases not matched to a gene; V was cut back by 5 bases and J by 5 bases. CDR1 SGHTA and CDR2 FQGNSA come from the germline V gene. The CDR3 coding sequence is TGTGCCAGCAGCAGGACTAGCGGGGGAACCGGGGAGCTGTTTTTT. Residues: CASSRTSGGTGELFF.

The gene calls are TRBV18 and TRBJ2-1, with 14 bases that match TRBD2. The CDR3 contains 19 residues. The germline V gene has CDR1 KGHSH and CDR2 LQKENI. The trim removed 3 bases at V and 5 bases at J, leaving 12 bases unmatched. Written as DNA, the CDR3 is TGTGCCAGCTCACCTCGAACCTCTGGACTAGCGGGAGGCGACAATGAGCAGTTCTTC. It translates to CASSPRTSGLAGGDNEQFF.

The chain has TRBV9 and TRBJ2-3; D gene uncertain. Germline lookup yields CDR1 SGDLS and CDR2 YYNGEE. V was pared by 0 bases and J by 3 bases, with 14 bases between. The CDR3 length is 16 residues. CDR3 protein: CASSVAGRTETDTQYF. CDR3 coding DNA: TGTGCCAGCAGCGTAGCCGGACGGACGGAGACAGATACGCAGTATTTT.

The rearrangement uses TRBV6-5 and TRBJ1-1; perhaps TRBD1 as D (6 bases). V was clipped by 7 bases and J by 7 bases, with 10 bases between them. The CDR3 has 11 amino acids. CDR1 MNHEY and CDR2 SVGAGI come from the germline V gene. The CDR3 region is CASTPGVEAFF. The CDR3, as DNA: TGTGCCAGCACTCCAGGGGTTGAAGCTTTCTTT.

The CDR3 DNA sequence: TGCAGCACCAGAAGACAGAACACTGAAGCTTTCTTT. Its protein is CSTRRQNTEAFF. This chain uses TRBV29-1 with TRBJ1-1, with D unresolved. The V end was cut by 8 bases, the J end by 1 base, with 11 bases between. In germline, CDR1 is SQVTM, CDR2 ANQGSEA. The CDR3 runs to 12 residues. Full variable domain (remainder filled in from reference TRBV29-1 and TRBJ1-1): SAVISQKPSRDICQRGTSLTIQCQVDSQVTMMFWYRQQPGQSLTLIATANQGSEATYESGFVIDKFPISRPNLTFSTLTVSNMSPEDSSIYLCSTRRQNTEAFFGQGTRLTVV.

V usage is TRBV9 and J usage is TRBJ2-1; 9 bases line up with TRBD2. CDR1 SGDLS and CDR2 YYNGEE come from the germline V gene. With V trimmed by 0 bases and J by 8 bases, 9 bases remained unmatched. This CDR3 spans 16 amino acids. CDR3 in amino acids: CASSVGVAGDGDEQFF. CDR3 nucleotide sequence: TGTGCCAGCAGCGTAGGCGTAGCGGGAGATGGCGATGAGCAGTTCTTC.

This clone showed up just a few times. This rearrangement joins TRBV28 to TRBJ2-7; no clear D. V was shortened by 3 bases and J by 1 base, with 16 bases between the two germline ends. From germline, CDR1 is MDHEN and CDR2 SYDVKM. The CDR3 covers 16 residues. The CDR3 loop is CASSFRWTDRSYEQYF. In DNA, the CDR3 is TGTGCCAGCAGTTTTCGTTGGACGGACCGTTCCTACGAGCAGTACTTC.

The chain links TRBV7-9 to TRBJ1-3, with D unresolved. The germline gives CDR1 SEHNR, CDR2 FQNEAQ (reference sequence). The CDR3 spans 15 residues. Between the trimmed V and J ends, which lost 3 bases and 4 bases, there was a span of 13 bases. Written as DNA, the CDR3 is TGTGCCAGCAGCTTCATCCCCCAGTGGGGAAACACCATATATTTT. Amino acids: CASSFIPQWGNTIYF.

The CDR3 DNA sequence: TGTGCCAGCAGTTTTCGGACAGGGGGCAGCGGGGAGCTGTTTTTT. Amino acid sequence: CASSFRTGGSGELFF. V is TRBV28 and J is TRBJ2-2; 11 bases map to TRBD1. Germline trimming cut 3 bases from V and 7 bases from J; bases unmatched to any gene: 4. The CDR3 spans 15 residues. Germline-derived CDR1 and CDR2 are MDHEN and SYDVKM.

This CDR3 is CASSLKQGAGTEAFF. DNA of the CDR3: TGTGCCAGCAGCCTTAAACAGGGGGCAGGCACTGAAGCTTTCTTT. The V call is TRBV5-4, the J call TRBJ1-1; 9 nucleotides agree with TRBD1. The CDR3 is made up of 15 amino acids. Losses at the gene ends were 4 bases for V and 4 bases for J; bases not matched to a gene: 8. Germline values: CDR1 SGHNT, CDR2 YYREEE (reference sequence).

The table lists this clone with a count of one. The chain employs TRBV7-2 and TRBJ2-7; 9 bases fit TRBD2. This CDR3 is 15 amino acids long. Per the germline V gene, CDR1 is SGHTA and CDR2 is FQGNSA. V was clipped by 0 bases and J by 4 bases; unmatched bases: 4. In DNA, the CDR3 is TGTGCCAGCAGCTTAGCGAGGACTAGCGTGTACGAGCAGTACTTC. Its translation is CASSLARTSVYEQYF. Based on the CDR3 plus reference TRBV7-2 and TRBJ2-7, the full variable domain is GAGVSQSPSNKVTEKGKDVELRCDPISGHTALYWYRQSLGQGLEFLIYFQGNSAPDKSGLPSDRFSAERTGGSVSTLTIQRTQQEDSAVYLCASSLARTSVYEQYFGPGTRLTVT.

V gene TRBV3-1 (or the pseudogene TRBV3-2) combines with J gene TRBJ2-5; D remains ambiguous. Germline V gene lookup returns CDR1 LGHDT and CDR2 YNNKEL (reference sequence). Trimming removed 6 bases from V and 2 bases from J, with 4 bases in between. The CDR3 sequence is 11 residues long. The CDR3 region has the DNA TGTGCCAGCAGGCGACAAGAGACCCAGTACTTC. Its translation: CASRRQETQYF.

This chain links TRBV5-1 with TRBJ2-7; 8 nucleotides agree with TRBD2. CDR3 length: 14 amino acids. Losses at the gene ends were 0 bases for V and 5 bases for J; bases not matched to a gene: 4. CDR1 is SGHRS, CDR2 YFSETQ, per germline. For the CDR3, the DNA is TGCGCCAGCAGCTTGGCGGGAGGGCCTGACGAGCAGTACTTC. Its translation is CASSLAGGPDEQYF.

The chain carries TRBV18 and TRBJ1-6; D is undetermined. Trimming removed 3 bases at V and 10 bases at J, with 19 bases between. Germline CDR1 is KGHSH and CDR2 is LQKENI. The CDR3 consists of 16 residues. The CDR3 nucleotides read TGTGCCAGCTCACCTTTTGGATCCTCGGTCGAGTCACCCCTCCACTTT. Translation: CASSPFGSSVESPLHF.

The chain has TRBV20-1 and TRBJ2-2; TRBD1 aligns across 9 bases. The V and J ends lost 3 bases and 5 bases, in that order; junction bases with no gene match: 4. The CDR3 has 14 amino acids. The germline V gene encodes CDR1 DFQATT and CDR2 SNEGSKA (reference sequence). For the CDR3, the DNA is TGCAGTGCTAGTTGGGGACAGGGTACCGGGGAGCTGTTTTTT. Protein product: CSASWGQGTGELFF.

This chain links TRBV7-8 with TRBJ1-5, with 7 bases matching TRBD1. The V segment lost 4 bases and the J segment 5 bases; nucleotides outside the gene matches: 8. Germline loops: CDR1 SGHVS, CDR2 FQNEAQ. CDR3 length: 15 residues. CDR3 protein: CASSSLTGADQPQHF. The CDR3 DNA sequence: TGTGCCAGCAGCTCTTTAACAGGGGCCGATCAGCCCCAGCATTTT.

The rearrangement uses TRBV10-2 and TRBJ2-3; 15 nucleotides align to TRBD2. Germline CDR1 WSHSY, CDR2 SAAADI. Trimming at V came to 2 bases and at J to 4 bases, leaving 4 bases not matched to a gene. The CDR3 is made up of 17 amino acids. This chain's CDR3 is CASSEGGLAGGADTQYF. CDR3 sequence (DNA): TGCGCCAGCAGTGAGGGGGGACTAGCGGGAGGAGCAGATACGCAGTATTTT.

The gene calls are TRBV5-1 and TRBJ2-7, with 8 bases fitting TRBD1. V trimming: 4 bases; J trimming: 3 bases; junction bases outside the gene matches: 9. This CDR3 comprises 15 residues. Per germline, CDR1 SGHRS and CDR2 YFSETQ. CDR3 residues: CASSPTGQEDYEQYF. As DNA, the CDR3 is TGCGCCAGCAGCCCAACGGGACAGGAGGACTACGAGCAGTACTTC.